This T cell receptor (beta chain) was sequenced in a study of cytomegalovirus exposure and HLA in healthy donors. Regarding the study as a whole: Near-uniform donor sequencing depth was presumed by presence/absence analyses.

A multiplex PCR was run with 60 Vbeta primers and 13 Jbeta primers. Measured with immunoSEQ multiplex PCR; TCRdb has only the in-frame clones, and not every one. The sample has 100,000 or so clones, 60% to 85% seen once. The CDR3 is 16 residues long. CDR1 and CDR2 (germline): SGHAT, FQNNGV. Trimming cost V 5 bases and J 0 bases, with 14 bases left between them. This clone has only one observation. Its target is unknown. The chain joins TRBV11-2 to TRBJ2-1; a possible D gene is TRBD1 (6 bases). The receptor's source is a male donor in good health and CMV-seronegative. Material: PBMCs. DNA of the CDR3: TGTGCCAGCAGCGGACAACAGGGTAGCTCCTACAATGAGCAGTTCTTC. Its translation: CASSGQQGSSYNEQFF.